Shown below are 8 T cell receptor beta chains from a single sample sequenced in a study of tumor-infiltrating lymphocytes in localized non-small cell lung cancer. Sequencing used immunoSEQ multiplex PCR; TCRdb keeps in-frame clones, though not all of them. Of some 15,000 clones listed, 75% to 90% were seen once; the top ten hold around 3.8%. Sample: uninvolved lung tissue not adjacent to the tumor. The receptors shown here come from a human donor with non-small cell lung cancer.

The chain joins TRBV5-1 to TRBJ2-5; 9 nucleotides align to TRBD2. The CDR3 has 15 amino acids. Germline assignment: CDR1 SGHRS and CDR2 YFSETQ. Unmatched junction bases numbered 9, after V lost 4 bases and J lost 5 bases. CDR3 in DNA: TGCGCCAGCAGCCCCTTTAGCGGGAGTGAGGAGACCCAGTACTTC. Encoded protein: CASSPFSGSEETQYF.

The chain is built from TRBV10-3 and TRBJ1-3, with D hard to call. Germline V gene sequence: CDR1 ENHRY, CDR2 SYGVKD. V was trimmed by 8 bases and J by 4 bases, leaving 9 bases between them. This CDR3 is 12 amino acids long. This CDR3 is CAIGGSGNTIYF. The CDR3 nucleotides read TGTGCCATCGGCGGATCGGGAAACACCATATATTTT.

The V gene is TRBV5-6, the J gene TRBJ2-5; D is perhaps TRBD1 or TRBD2 (5 bases each). V gave up 0 bases and J gave up 5 bases, with 8 bases separating them. Germline lookup yields CDR1 SGHDT and CDR2 YYEEEE. The CDR3 covers 13 residues. CDR3 protein: CASSLGGVETQYF. For the CDR3, the DNA is TGTGCCAGCAGCTTGGGAGGGGTCGAGACCCAGTACTTC.

The rearrangement joins TRBV11-2 to TRBJ2-7, with D uncertain. In germline, CDR1 is SGHAT, CDR2 FQNNGV. The V gene lost 0 bases and the J gene lost 0 bases, with 9 bases spanning the gap. This CDR3 comprises 15 residues. CDR3 coding DNA: TGTGCCAGCAGCTTAGATCTTGCAAGCTCCTACGAGCAGTACTTC. It codes for CASSLDLASSYEQYF. Full variable domain (rest looked up from reference TRBV11-2 and TRBJ2-7): EAGVAQSPRYKIIEKRQSVAFWCNPISGHATLYWYQQILGQGPKLLIQFQNNGVVDDSQLPKDRFSAERLKGVDSTLKIQPAKLEDSAVYLCASSLDLASSYEQYFGPGTRLTVT.

This sequence joins TRBV28 and TRBJ1-5; D not resolved. Trimming removed 3 bases from V and 0 bases from J, with 9 bases in between. The germline V gene has CDR1 MDHEN and CDR2 SYDVKM. The CDR3 loop spans 15 amino acids. The CDR3: CASSFTAYSNQPQHF. The DNA for the CDR3 is TGTGCCAGCAGTTTTACAGCTTATAGCAATCAGCCCCAGCATTTT.

The CDR3 DNA is TGTGCCAGCAGCTTAATAGCGGGGGGGTCCTACAATGAGCAGTTCTTC. It translates to CASSLIAGGSYNEQFF. This chain uses TRBV7-9 with TRBJ2-1, with 11 bases identical to TRBD2. J was trimmed by 1 base and V by 2 bases; bases with no gene match: 1. CDR1 SEHNR and CDR2 FQNEAQ come from the germline V gene (reference sequence). The CDR3 spans 16 residues.

This sequence joins TRBV5-1 and TRBJ2-3; 9 bases align to TRBD2. Germline values: CDR1 SGHRS, CDR2 YFSETQ. J gave up 4 bases and V 4 bases, and 7 bases lay outside the gene matches. This CDR3 comprises 15 residues. CDR3 bases: TGCGCCAGCAGCCCACAAGCGGGGGGTTCAGATACGCAGTATTTT. This translates into CASSPQAGGSDTQYF.

The CDR3 DNA follows: TGTGCCACCAGCAGTAAGGGGTTCTCTGGGGCCAACGTCCTGACTTTC. It specifies CATSSKGFSGANVLTF. The chain carries TRBV15 and TRBJ2-6, with D perhaps TRBD1 (5 bases). The CDR3 sequence is 16 residues long. The V and J ends lost 3 bases and 0 bases respectively, with 9 bases between them. The germline V gene has CDR1 LNHNV and CDR2 YYDKDF (reference sequence).